This entry is about one TCR beta chain. The antigen remains undetermined. CDR3 length: 14 amino acids. Trimming shortened V by 1 base and J by 6 bases, and 10 bases separated the two germline ends. The germline V gene encodes CDR1 MDHEN and CDR2 SYDVKM. The sample originates from a study of cytomegalovirus exposure and HLA in healthy donors. Researchers ran the PCR with 60 Vbeta and 13 Jbeta primers. This table comes from immunoSEQ multiplex PCR, and its TCRdb copy is limited to in-frame clones, with some not included. The sample shows 95,000 to 150,000 clones, approximately 66% of them seen only once. The study's findings and limits: Links to common viral pathogens appeared, in a later analysis, for several of the most significant clusters.

This TCR was sampled from a woman aged 40-49 years in good health and CMV-seropositive. What was sequenced was PBMCs. V is TRBV28 and J is TRBJ1-5; a weak D match, TRBD1 (5 bases). As DNA, the CDR3 is TGTGCCAGCAGTTTATTAGGGGCCACTCAGCCCCAGCATTTT. This sequence encodes CASSLLGATQPQHF. Variable domain in full (rest from reference TRBV28 and TRBJ1-5): DVKVTQSSRYLVKRTGEKVFLECVQDMDHENMFWYRQDPGLGLRLIYFSYDVKMKEKGDIPEGYSVSREKKERFSLILESASTNQTSMYLCASSLLGATQPQHFGDGTRLSIL.